These 24 T cell receptor beta chains came from one sample sequenced in a study of early T cells in non-severe SARS-CoV-2 infection (dated by TCRdb to about 2021). Preparation of the library involved 5' RACE. The sequencer was a NextSeq 500. TCRdb redid the processing of the public reads, applying fastp at Q25 and MiXCR, and retained in-frame beta chains. Every CDR3 protein is listed once, alongside the most common genes and DNA of its rows. Within this sample are fewer than 50,000 distinct CDR3 sequences, with roughly 6% of them counted one time only. Approximately 13% of the sample comes from the top ten. The sequenced sample consisted of whole blood. The receptors originated from an adult who was a healthcare worker with PCR-confirmed SARS-CoV-2 infection or an uninfected control (not recorded which).

This clonotype was seen a few times. The chain's CDR3 is CAWSPTGGELFF. CDR3 sequence (DNA): TGTGCCTGGAGTCCAACTGGCGGGGAGCTGTTTTTT. This chain uses TRBV30 with TRBJ2-2; D not resolved. The CDR3 sequence is 12 residues long. Germline CDR1 and CDR2: GTSNPN and SVGIG (reference sequence). Trimming cost V 2 bases and J 7 bases, with 8 bases left between them.

V is TRBV28 and J is TRBJ2-3, with 9 bases identical to TRBD2. The germline V gene has CDR1 MDHEN and CDR2 SYDVKM. The CDR3 spans 16 residues. Trimming took 3 bases from V and 6 from J; bases not matched to a gene: 10. The CDR3 sequence: CASSFFRGGAGDTQYF. Here the CDR3 DNA reads TGTGCCAGCAGTTTTTTTCGCGGGGGGGCAGGTGATACGCAGTATTTT. Full variable domain (outside the CDR3, taken from reference TRBV28 and TRBJ2-3): DVKVTQSSRYLVKRTGEKVFLECVQDMDHENMFWYRQDPGLGLRLIYFSYDVKMKEKGDIPEGYSVSREKKERFSLILESASTNQTSMYLCASSFFRGGAGDTQYFGPGTRLTVL.

This clonotype came up many times. The gene calls are TRBV29-1 and TRBJ2-1, with 8 bases fitting TRBD1. Per germline, CDR1 SQVTM and CDR2 ANQGSEA. Trimming cost V 7 bases and J 4 bases; bases outside gene matches: 3. The CDR3 has 12 residues. The CDR3 sequence: CSAGQGYNEQFF. As DNA, the CDR3 is TGCAGCGCCGGACAGGGTTACAATGAGCAGTTCTTC.

This clonotype was seen ten or more times. The J gene is TRBJ2-7, the V gene TRBV18, with D tentatively TRBD1 (5 bases). CDR1 and CDR2 (germline): KGHSH, LQKENI. Trimming left V 2 bases short and J 4 bases short, with 15 bases between. This CDR3 region has 15 residues. The CDR3 region is CASSPTRQIQYEQYF. The CDR3 DNA sequence: TGTGCCAGCTCACCAACCCGACAGATTCAGTACGAGCAGTACTTC.

This clonotype was detected many times. The rearrangement links TRBV13 to TRBJ2-1, with D hard to call. The CDR3 runs to 13 residues. CDR1 is PRHDT and CDR2 is FYEKMQ in the germline V gene (reference sequence). V was pared by 2 bases and J by 5 bases, with 7 bases between. CDR3 sequence reads: CASSLRQNNEQFF. DNA of the CDR3: TGTGCCAGCAGCTTAAGGCAGAACAATGAGCAGTTCTTC.

Ten or more counts support this clonotype. The rearrangement links TRBV6-4 to TRBJ2-1; D not certain. CDR1 is MRHNA, CDR2 SNTAGT, per germline. Trimming removed 3 bases at V and 7 bases at J, with 10 bases between. The CDR3 has 13 residues. The CDR3 DNA is TGTGCCAGCAGTGAGGTAGCAGAAAATGAGCAGTTCTTC. Its translation: CASSEVAENEQFF.

This clonotype was observed many times. The chain combines TRBV12-3 or TRBV12-4 with TRBJ2-1; D gene uncertain. Trimming removed 6 bases from V and 6 bases from J, with 18 bases in between. The CDR3 length is 15 residues. CDR3 in amino acids: CASSHGVGRLNEQFF. CDR3 bases: TGTGCCAGCAGCCATGGGGTGGGCCGCCTCAATGAGCAGTTCTTC.

This chain uses TRBV11-2 with TRBJ2-7, with TRBD1 matching 7 bases. Unmatched junction bases numbered 2, after V lost 6 bases and J lost 0 bases. Germline CDR1 is SGHAT and CDR2 is FQNNGV. The CDR3 covers 13 residues. The CDR3 nucleotides are TGTGCCAGCAGAAGGGGGCCCTCCTACGAGCAGTACTTC. It yields the protein CASRRGPSYEQYF.

This clonotype was recorded many times. The rearrangement uses TRBV29-1 and TRBJ2-2; D unresolved. The CDR3 sequence is 13 residues long. Trimming stripped 6 bases from V and 4 bases from J, with 12 bases between. Per germline, CDR1 SQVTM and CDR2 ANQGSEA. The CDR3 protein is CSVRLLITGELFF. The CDR3 DNA reads as TGCAGCGTGCGATTATTAATCACCGGGGAGCTGTTTTTT.

V gene TRBV6-5 combines with J gene TRBJ2-7; tentatively, D is TRBD1 (6 bases). The ends were cut back, 3 bases at V and 5 bases at J, with 11 bases in the middle. The CDR3 sequence is 13 residues long. From germline, CDR1 is MNHEY and CDR2 SVGAGI. The CDR3 DNA reads as TGTGCCAGCAGTTATCCGGGACACCACGAGCAGTACTTC. Translation gives CASSYPGHHEQYF.

The chain uses TRBV27 and TRBJ2-1, with 9 bases aligning to TRBD1. The length of the CDR3 is 15 residues. Germline trimming cut 2 bases from V and 9 bases from J; bases unmatched to any gene: 8. The germline V gene has CDR1 MNHEY and CDR2 SMNVEV (reference sequence). The CDR3 region has the DNA TGTGCCAGCAGTTTAAACCCCTGGGGACAGGGTGAGCAGTTCTTC. It specifies CASSLNPWGQGEQFF.

This clonotype was counted ten times or more. The CDR3 sequence is CASSLEGQQYNEQFF. The CDR3 nucleotides read TGCGCCAGCAGCTTGGAGGGACAGCAATACAATGAGCAGTTCTTC. The gene calls are TRBV5-1 and TRBJ2-1; TRBD1 agrees at 7 bases. This CDR3 is built from 15 residues. Germline V lookup: CDR1 SGHRS, CDR2 YFSETQ. Germline trimming cut 0 bases from V and 4 bases from J; bases unmatched to any gene: 4.

The V call is TRBV7-9, the J call TRBJ2-7; D is tentatively TRBD1 or TRBD2 (6 bases each). Trimming stripped 5 bases from V and 0 bases from J, with 20 bases between. Germline CDR1 and CDR2: SEHNR and FQNEAQ (reference sequence). The CDR3 is made up of 17 amino acids. CDR3 nucleotides: TGTGCCAGCAGCCCTAGAGGGGGAGGTAGGAGCTCCTACGAGCAGTACTTC. Its translation: CASSPRGGGRSSYEQYF.

The chain links TRBV6-5 to TRBJ2-1, with 10 bases aligning to TRBD1. With 7 bases clipped from V and 9 bases from J, the junction kept 9 bases outside the gene matches. The CDR3 has 14 amino acids. Per germline, CDR1 MNHEY and CDR2 SVGAGI. This chain's CDR3 is CASKRGTGAFEQFF. As DNA, the CDR3 is TGTGCCAGCAAGAGGGGGACAGGGGCGTTTGAGCAGTTCTTC.

This clonotype has a count of ten or more. This sequence joins TRBV10-3 and TRBJ2-3; D is unclear. Trimming took 0 bases from V and 5 from J, leaving 6 bases between them. From germline, CDR1 is ENHRY and CDR2 SYGVKD. This CDR3 spans 13 amino acids. CDR3 in DNA: TGTGCCATCAGTGAGTCGACTGTAGATACGCAGTATTTT. It translates to CAISESTVDTQYF.

This clonotype was observed many times. The chain combines TRBV18 with TRBJ1-2; D gene unclear. The CDR3 contains 14 residues. Trimming removed 3 bases at V and 4 bases at J, with 12 bases between. Per the germline V gene, CDR1 is KGHSH and CDR2 is LQKENI. DNA for the CDR3: TGTGCCAGCTCACCTGGAGGGCCCTTCTATGGCTACACCTTC. Residues: CASSPGGPFYGYTF.

At least ten counts were recorded for this clonotype. This sequence joins TRBV6-5 and TRBJ2-4; D is unresolved. Germline V CDR1 and CDR2: MNHEY, SVGAGI. Trimming left V 2 bases short and J 0 bases short, with 11 bases between. This CDR3 comprises 16 residues. CDR3 in amino acids: CASSYNEDLAKNIQYF. The DNA for the CDR3 is TGTGCCAGCAGTTACAATGAGGATCTAGCCAAAAACATTCAGTACTTC.

The chain has TRBV19 and TRBJ1-5; D gene ambiguous. CDR1 is LNHDA, CDR2 SQIVND, per germline (reference sequence). V was trimmed by 0 bases and J by 1 base, leaving 10 bases between them. There are 16 residues in the CDR3. CDR3 in amino acids: CASSIDRTISNQPQHF. The DNA for the CDR3 is TGTGCCAGTAGTATAGACAGGACGATAAGCAATCAGCCCCAGCATTTT.

In its sample, this clonotype was seen a few times. The rearrangement links TRBV28 to TRBJ2-1; the D gene is possibly TRBD1 (5 bases). CDR1 and CDR2 (germline): MDHEN, SYDVKM. Trimming took off 5 bases at V and 0 bases at J, with 11 bases between the two ends. The CDR3 contains 15 residues. CDR3 sequence: CASSHRQSSYNEQFF. CDR3 nucleotide sequence: TGTGCCAGCAGTCACCGACAGAGCTCCTACAATGAGCAGTTCTTC.

The sample holds a few counts of this clonotype. The V and J genes are TRBV5-1 and TRBJ1-2; D ambiguous. V was clipped by 4 bases and J by 7 bases, with 14 bases between them. This CDR3 has 13 amino acids. The V gene's germline CDR1 is SGHRS and CDR2 YFSETQ. The chain's CDR3 is CASSPPDHFGYTF. CDR3 nucleotide sequence: TGCGCCAGCAGCCCCCCAGACCACTTTGGCTACACCTTC.

This clonotype was seen repeatedly, ten times or more. V usage is TRBV6-5 and J usage is TRBJ2-2; D perhaps matches TRBD2 (5 bases). The CDR3 has 14 amino acids. V was trimmed by 5 bases and J by 6 bases, leaving 13 bases between them. Germline CDR1 reads MNHEY; CDR2 reads SVGAGI. The CDR3 nucleotides are TGTGCCAGCAGTCGCGTTCGGGGAGCCGGGGAGCTGTTTTTT. Protein product: CASSRVRGAGELFF.

The chain couples TRBV5-1 to TRBJ1-4; D ambiguous. The CDR3 covers 16 residues. Germline values: CDR1 SGHRS, CDR2 YFSETQ. Trimming removed 4 bases at V and 0 bases at J, with 13 bases between. CDR3 protein: CASSPSPLSTNEKLFF. For the CDR3, the DNA is TGCGCCAGCAGCCCCAGCCCGCTCTCAACTAATGAAAAACTGTTTTTT.

This chain connects TRBV15 to TRBJ2-2; maybe TRBD1 (6 bases). The germline V and J ends were trimmed by 4 bases and 5 bases, with 11 bases remaining between them. The CDR3 length is 14 residues. CDR1 is LNHNV, CDR2 YYDKDF, per germline (reference sequence). The CDR3 sequence: CATSMAGVTGELFF. For the CDR3, the DNA is TGTGCCACCAGCATGGCAGGGGTGACCGGGGAGCTGTTTTTT.

This clonotype has at least ten counts. J is TRBJ1-6 and V is TRBV10-2; D is undetermined. CDR3 size: 13 residues. Trimming stripped 0 bases from V and 13 bases from J, with 10 bases between. Germline-derived CDR1 and CDR2 are WSHSY and SAAADI. The chain's CDR3 is CASSESRRSPLHF. In nucleotides, the CDR3 is TGCGCCAGCAGTGAGTCCCGGAGGAGTCCCCTCCACTTT.